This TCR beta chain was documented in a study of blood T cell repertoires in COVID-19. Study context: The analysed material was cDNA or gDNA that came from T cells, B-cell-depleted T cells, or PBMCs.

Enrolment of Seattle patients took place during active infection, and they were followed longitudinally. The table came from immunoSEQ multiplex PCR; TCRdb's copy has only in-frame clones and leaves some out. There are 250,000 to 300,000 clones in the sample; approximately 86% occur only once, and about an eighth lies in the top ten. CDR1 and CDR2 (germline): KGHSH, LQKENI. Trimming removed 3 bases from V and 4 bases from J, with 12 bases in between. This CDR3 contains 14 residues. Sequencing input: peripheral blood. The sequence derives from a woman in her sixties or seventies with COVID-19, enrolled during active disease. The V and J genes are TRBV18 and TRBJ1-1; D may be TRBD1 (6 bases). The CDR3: CASSPSGEGTEAFF. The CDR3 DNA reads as TGTGCCAGCTCACCCTCAGGGGAGGGCACTGAAGCTTTCTTT.